Following are 31 T cell receptor beta chains from one sample sequenced in a study of T cells generated in artificial thymic organoids. Organoids aggregated human HSPCs with DLL1-transduced murine MS5 stromal cells. The seeding cells were CD34+CD3- hematopoietic stem and progenitor cells purified by FACS to remove T cells. Separate semi-nested PCRs amplified TCRalpha and TCRbeta libraries using constant-region reverse primers in TRAC or TRBC. In TCRdb, the 5' RACE reads were re-called with MiXCR into one record per CDR3 protein. The data hold 7,500 to 9,000 distinct CDR3 sequences, with 20% to 30% observed a single time. These receptors have no identified antigens. Material for sequencing was naive CD8+ T cells grown in artificial thymic organoids from cord blood stem and progenitor cells. Subset described: CD3+TCRalphabeta+CD8SP T cells; for blood, CD45RO-CCR7+ naive CD8+ T cells. These receptors were taken from a human donor who gave cord blood stem cells for thymic organoid culture, a cardiac surgery patient who gave postnatal thymus, or a blood donor (not recorded which).

This clonotype is termed medium-sized (0.01 to 0.1%). V and J are TRBV6-2 or TRBV6-3 and TRBJ2-7; no reliable D call. The V gene lost 2 bases and the J gene lost 1 base, with 3 bases spanning the gap. This CDR3 has 12 amino acids. Germline CDR1 and CDR2: MNHEY and SVGEGT. CDR3 loop: CASSYRSYEQYF. The CDR3 nucleotides are TGTGCCAGCAGTTACAGGTCCTACGAGCAGTACTTC.

A few counts support this clonotype. The chain has TRBV4-1 and TRBJ2-3; 9 bases agree with TRBD1. The CDR3 loop spans 18 amino acids. Per the germline V gene, CDR1 is MGHRA and CDR2 is YSYEKL. With V trimmed by 1 base and J by 2 bases, 10 bases remained unmatched. This CDR3 reads CASSQAIIGTGTTDTQYF. CDR3 DNA: TGCGCCAGCAGCCAAGCGATAATAGGGACAGGGACCACAGATACGCAGTATTTT.

There are a few counts of this clonotype. V and J are TRBV5-1 and TRBJ2-5, with D tentatively TRBD1 (6 bases). V dropped 4 bases and J dropped 2 bases, with 21 bases sitting between them. Germline V CDR1 and CDR2: SGHRS, YFSETQ. This CDR3 has 17 amino acids. The CDR3 DNA follows: TGCGCCAGCAGCGAGCCCTATGTACAGGGCAGTCAAGAGACCCAGTACTTC. It encodes CASSEPYVQGSQETQYF. Using reference TRBV5-1 and TRBJ2-5 for the parts outside the CDR3, the full variable domain is KAGVTQTPRYLIKTRGQQVTLSCSPISGHRSVSWYQQTPGQGLQFLFEYFSETQRNKGNFPGRFSGRQFSNSRSEMNVSTLELGDSALYLCASSEPYVQGSQETQYFGPGTRLLVL.

The chain has TRBV6-4 and TRBJ2-1; D is ambiguous. V was clipped by 2 bases and J by 0 bases, with 17 bases between them. Germline V CDR1 and CDR2: MRHNA, SNTAGT. The CDR3 consists of 18 residues. The CDR3 region has the DNA TGTGCCAGCAGTGACGGCTGGAACCCTCCGCCCTCCTACAATGAGCAGTTCTTC. Protein: CASSDGWNPPPSYNEQFF.

This clonotype has only a few counts. V and J are TRBV13 and TRBJ1-4; no definite D call. The V end lost 7 bases, the J end lost 5 bases, and 14 bases lay between the germline ends. CDR3 length equals 14 residues. Germline V gene sequence: CDR1 PRHDT, CDR2 FYEKMQ (reference sequence). CDR3 residues: CASTAEGFNEKLFF. CDR3 nucleotide sequence: TGTGCCAGCACCGCGGAGGGATTCAATGAAAAACTGTTTTTT.

To note about this clonotype: One end of the junction fails to match germline, which may point to a read error. CDR3 coding DNA: TGTGCCAGCAGCCTTCGACTAGCGGGGGCCACAGATACGCTGTATTTT. This encodes CASSLRLAGATDTLYF. The chain links TRBV14 to TRBJ2-3; 12 nucleotides agree with TRBD2. The CDR3 has 16 residues. Germline CDR1 is SGHDN and CDR2 is FVKESK.

In its sample, this clonotype was seen once. This chain joins TRBV15 and TRBJ1-5; no clear D gene. V lost 0 bases to trimming and J lost 11 bases, with 14 bases between them. This CDR3 has 14 residues. Germline CDR1 and CDR2: LNHNV and YYDKDF (reference sequence). CDR3 amino acids: CATSRDKGWTAQHF. The DNA of the CDR3 is TGTGCCACCAGCAGAGATAAAGGGTGGACGGCCCAGCATTTT.

This clonotype is termed medium-sized (0.01 to 0.1%). J is TRBJ1-1 and V is TRBV10-3, with D hard to call. The germline V gene has CDR1 ENHRY and CDR2 SYGVKD. V was trimmed by 3 bases and J by 7 bases, leaving 6 bases between them. The CDR3 contains 11 residues. CDR3 protein: CAISEEDEAFF. In nucleotides, the CDR3 is TGTGCCATCAGTGAAGAGGATGAAGCTTTCTTT.

V usage is TRBV4-2 and J usage is TRBJ2-7; tentative D call: TRBD2 (5 bases). Trimming stripped 0 bases from V and 5 bases from J, with 8 bases between. CDR1 is LGHNA, CDR2 YNFKEQ, per germline. The CDR3 has 13 amino acids. The CDR3 spells CASSQDYGDEQYF. The DNA for the CDR3 is TGTGCCAGCAGCCAAGATTACGGGGACGAGCAGTACTTC.

This chain connects TRBV5-1 to TRBJ1-5; TRBD1 aligns across 7 bases. This CDR3 comprises 16 residues. V shed 2 bases and J 7 bases; nucleotides not matched to a gene: 12. The germline V gene encodes CDR1 SGHRS and CDR2 YFSETQ. The DNA of the CDR3 is TGCGCCAGCAGCTTTAACCCTCTCAGGGGGAGACAGCCCCAGCATTTT. Translated: CASSFNPLRGRQPQHF.

The sample holds a few counts of this clonotype. The chain is built from TRBV7-9 and TRBJ2-2; D is unclear. Per the germline V gene, CDR1 is SEHNR and CDR2 is FQNEAQ (reference sequence). V was shortened by 3 bases and J by 0 bases, with 8 bases between the two germline ends. The CDR3 is made up of 15 amino acids. The CDR3 sequence: CASSFWASNTGELFF. The CDR3 DNA follows: TGTGCCAGCAGCTTCTGGGCCTCGAACACCGGGGAGCTGTTTTTT.

By proportion, this clonotype is large. The gene calls are TRBV4-3 and TRBJ2-1, with D possibly called TRBD1 or TRBD2 (5 bases each). CDR1 and CDR2 from the germline V gene are LGHNA and YSLEER. V dropped 2 bases and J dropped 4 bases, with 18 bases sitting between them. The CDR3 spans 17 residues. CDR3 amino acids: CASSQRLLRGSYNEQFF. For the CDR3, the DNA is TGCGCCAGCAGCCAAAGGTTGCTGAGGGGTTCGTACAATGAGCAGTTCTTC.

This clonotype was counted a few times. V usage is TRBV11-3 and J usage is TRBJ2-1, with 11 bases aligning to TRBD2. Trimming removed 0 bases from V and 3 bases from J; junction bases left unmatched: 1. The germline gives CDR1 SGHNT, CDR2 YENEEA. The CDR3 loop spans 16 amino acids. The chain's CDR3 is CASSLDGLAGYNEQFF. The CDR3 bases are TGTGCCAGCAGCTTAGATGGACTAGCGGGCTACAATGAGCAGTTCTTC.

This clonotype has a handful of counts. The chain recombines TRBV5-1 with TRBJ1-2; D gene uncertain. CDR1 and CDR2 (germline): SGHRS, YFSETQ. V lost 2 bases and J 0 bases, leaving 8 bases between the germline ends. This CDR3 comprises 14 residues. The CDR3 DNA reads TGCGCCAGCAGCTTAGTTGCTTCTAACTATGGCTACACCTTC. Its protein product is CASSLVASNYGYTF.

This chain links TRBV4-3 with TRBJ2-4; tentative D call: TRBD1 (6 bases). This CDR3 contains 14 residues. Trimming cost V 6 bases and J 6 bases, with 15 bases left between them. CDR1 and CDR2 from the germline V gene are LGHNA and YSLEER. The CDR3 coding sequence is TGCGCCAGCAGTCCGCACAGGGCTGGAAACATTCAGTACTTC. Protein product: CASSPHRAGNIQYF.

This clonotype was counted only a few times. The chain recombines TRBV4-3 with TRBJ1-6; no clear D gene. The length of the CDR3 is 16 residues. CDR1 LGHNA and CDR2 YSLEER come from the germline V gene. Between the trimmed V and J ends, which lost 0 bases and 9 bases, there was a span of 15 bases. CDR3 sequence (DNA): TGCGCCAGCAGCCAAGAACCAGTGGGCACCCCTTCACCCCTCCACTTT. This translates into CASSQEPVGTPSPLHF.

Sample share makes this clonotype medium-sized. J is TRBJ2-2 and V is TRBV5-6; D perhaps matches TRBD1 (6 bases). This CDR3 has 16 residues. V was clipped by 3 bases and J by 1 base, with 13 bases between them. Germline CDR1 SGHDT, CDR2 YYEEEE. CDR3 sequence: CASSSGQCRNTGELFF. CDR3 sequence (DNA): TGTGCCAGCAGCTCAGGACAGTGTCGGAACACCGGGGAGCTGTTTTTT.

This clonotype was seen only a few times. The V call is TRBV27, the J call TRBJ2-7, with TRBD2 matching 7 bases. CDR1 and CDR2 (germline): MNHEY, SMNVEV (reference sequence). This CDR3 spans 13 amino acids. V trimming: 1 base; J trimming: 5 bases; junction bases outside the gene matches: 2. In nucleotides, the CDR3 is TGTGCCAGCAGTTTATGGGGAGGGGACGAGCAGTACTTC. This translates into CASSLWGGDEQYF.

This clonotype was observed once. The chain employs TRBV5-1 and TRBJ1-2; D unclear. The CDR3 runs 13 residues. The germline V gene encodes CDR1 SGHRS and CDR2 YFSETQ. Deletions cut 4 bases from V and 1 base from J, with 8 bases between. CDR3: CASSPTSNYGYTF. The DNA of the CDR3 is TGCGCCAGCAGCCCCACGAGTAACTATGGCTACACCTTC.

In its sample, this clonotype was seen a few times. V gene TRBV11-2 combines with J gene TRBJ2-7; perhaps TRBD1 as D (6 bases). CDR1 SGHAT and CDR2 FQNNGV come from the germline V gene. Trimming cost V 1 base and J 3 bases, with 13 bases left between them. This CDR3 region has 15 residues. CDR3 residues: CASSLATGSLYEQYF. The CDR3 DNA follows: TGTGCCAGCAGCTTAGCGACAGGTTCGCTCTACGAGCAGTACTTC.

This rearrangement joins TRBV12-3 or TRBV12-4 to TRBJ2-2; no clear D. The CDR3 loop spans 14 amino acids. The ends were cut back, 3 bases at V and 6 bases at J, with 11 bases in the middle. CDR3 nucleotide sequence: TGTGCCAGCAGTTTTAACCCCAGAGCCGGGGAGCTGTTTTTT. Its protein product is CASSFNPRAGELFF.

This clonotype was counted between two and nine times. This rearrangement joins TRBV4-3 to TRBJ2-7; the D is unclear. Per germline, CDR1 LGHNA and CDR2 YSLEER. The V end lost 0 bases, the J end lost 6 bases, and 15 bases lay between the germline ends. The CDR3 is 15 residues long. CDR3 in amino acids: CASSQDQRPLREQYF. The CDR3 nucleotides read TGCGCCAGCAGCCAAGATCAAAGGCCCCTCCGCGAGCAGTACTTC.

In this sample, this clonotype is medium-sized. The chain is built from TRBV3-1 and TRBJ2-7; 8 bases are shared with TRBD1. The CDR3 is 15 amino acids. The junction had 3 bases not matched to a gene; V was cut back by 0 bases and J by 2 bases. Germline V gives CDR1 LGHDT, CDR2 YNNKEL (reference sequence). CDR3 in amino acids: CASSQEDRETYEQYF. DNA of the CDR3: TGTGCCAGCAGCCAAGAGGACAGGGAGACCTACGAGCAGTACTTC.

This clonotype ranks as medium-sized. The chain combines TRBV29-1 with TRBJ2-4, with D tentatively TRBD1 or TRBD2 (5 bases each). V was cut by 4 bases and J by 3 bases, with 10 bases left in between. This CDR3 comprises 13 residues. The germline V gene has CDR1 SQVTM and CDR2 ANQGSEA. The CDR3 nucleotides are TGCAGCGTTGTAGGGGAGCACAAAAACATTCAGTACTTC. This translates into CSVVGEHKNIQYF.

In its sample, this clonotype was seen a few times. The rearrangement uses TRBV7-9 and TRBJ1-1; TRBD1 matches at 12 bases. CDR3 length equals 16 residues. Germline CDR1 and CDR2: SEHNR and FQNEAQ (reference sequence). The junction had 10 bases not matched to a gene; V was cut back by 5 bases and J by 6 bases. CDR3 in amino acids: CASSPGQGARRAEAFF. As DNA, the CDR3 is TGTGCCAGCAGCCCGGGACAGGGGGCGCGAAGAGCTGAAGCTTTCTTT. Complete variable domain (other parts from reference TRBV7-9 and TRBJ1-1): DTGVSQNPRHKITKRGQNVTFRCDPISEHNRLYWYRQTLGQGPEFLTYFQNEAQLEKSRLLSDRFSAERPKGSFSTLEIQRTEQGDSAMYLCASSPGQGARRAEAFFGQGTRLTVV.

V and J are TRBV5-1 and TRBJ2-3; perhaps TRBD2 as D (7 bases). The CDR3 covers 16 residues. From germline, CDR1 is SGHRS and CDR2 YFSETQ. Trimming took 3 bases from V and 1 from J, leaving 15 bases between them. CDR3 residues: CASSYGGGVCTDTQYF. CDR3 nucleotides: TGCGCCAGCAGCTATGGAGGGGGGGTCTGCACAGATACGCAGTATTTT.

This clonotype came up a few times. The chain carries TRBV4-3 and TRBJ2-3; D gene ambiguous. CDR1 and CDR2 (germline): LGHNA, YSLEER. The CDR3 consists of 17 residues. The germline V and J ends were trimmed by 0 bases and 0 bases, with 13 bases remaining between them. CDR3 DNA sequence: TGCGCCAGCAGCCAAGAGGATTTTTGCCGTAGCACAGATACGCAGTATTTT. Translating gives CASSQEDFCRSTDTQYF.

This clonotype is medium-sized within its sample. This chain connects TRBV7-4 to TRBJ1-1; D gene unclear. This CDR3 has 13 amino acids. The V end was cut by 2 bases, the J end by 1 base, with 5 bases between. Germline V gives CDR1 SGHVT, CDR2 SQSDAQ. The CDR3 region has the DNA TGTGCCAGCAGCTTAAGACGGAACACTGAAGCTTTCTTT. This sequence encodes CASSLRRNTEAFF.

Sample share makes this clonotype medium-sized. The chain joins TRBV4-1 to TRBJ1-1; D is ambiguous. Trimming stripped 1 base from V and 2 bases from J, with 17 bases between. CDR3 length equals 17 residues. Germline V gene lookup returns CDR1 MGHRA and CDR2 YSYEKL. The CDR3 sequence is CASSQANPLLGNTEAFF. CDR3 DNA sequence: TGCGCCAGCAGCCAAGCAAACCCGCTACTAGGAAACACTGAAGCTTTCTTT.

By sample share, this clonotype is medium-sized. This rearrangement joins TRBV20-1 to TRBJ2-1; D gene ambiguous. This CDR3 is built from 13 residues. Trimming left V 4 bases short and J 6 bases short, with 13 bases between. Germline values: CDR1 DFQATT, CDR2 SNEGSKA (reference sequence). DNA for the CDR3: TGCAGTGCTAAGGGCCCTACCCTCAATGAGCAGTTCTTC. Translating it yields CSAKGPTLNEQFF.

The chain carries TRBV7-2 and TRBJ2-5; D gene ambiguous. Deletions cut 1 base from V and 5 bases from J, with 8 bases between. The CDR3 loop spans 13 amino acids. The germline gives CDR1 SGHTA, CDR2 FQGNSA. The CDR3 sequence is CASSLVRWETQYF. CDR3 DNA sequence: TGTGCCAGCAGCTTAGTGAGGTGGGAGACCCAGTACTTC.